Listed below are T cell receptor beta chains from one sample, sequenced in a study of CD8 T cells in ankylosing spondylitis. One entry per CDR3 protein, called by TCRdb with MiXCR from the 5' RACE reads. The top ten hold roughly a sixth of the sample, which has a few hundred thousand distinct CDR3 sequences, about a fifth seen once. The sample taken for sequencing was blood, either unsorted or a sorted T cell fraction (not recorded which). The receptor source for this set is a male donor with ankylosing spondylitis. Both conserved end residues are part of each CDR3. Fields, in order: J gene, clone size, V gene, D gene, CDR3 protein, CDR3 DNA. D genes are given only for firm matches. Expanded clones get a size class; other rows say once, few or many, or leave the size out.

J: TRBJ2-7; size: .; V: TRBV7-9; D: .; CDR3: CASAARSSSYEQYF; DNA: TGTGCCAGCGCTGCGAGGAGCAGCTCCTACGAGCAGTACTTC
J: TRBJ2-1; size: many; V: TRBV6-5; D: .; CDR3: CASSYSNTNEQFF; DNA: TGTGCCAGCAGTTACTCGAATACGAATGAGCAGTTCTTC
J: TRBJ2-1; size: .; V: TRBV5-1; D: .; CDR3: CASSLVSKALYNEQFF; DNA: TGCGCCAGCAGCTTGGTTTCTAAAGCTCTCTACAATGAGCAGTTCTTC
J: TRBJ2-3; size: .; V: TRBV20-1; D: .; CDR3: CSAEPGPSDTQYF; DNA: TGCAGTGCCGAACCGGGGCCCTCCGATACGCAGTATTTT
J: TRBJ1-6; size: many; V: TRBV29-1; D: TRBD1; CDR3: CSVATGNYNSPLHF; DNA: TGCAGCGTCGCGACAGGGAATTATAATTCACCCCTCCACTTT
J: TRBJ2-5; size: few; V: TRBV6-1; D: .; CDR3: CASRLLGGLGQETQYF; DNA: TGTGCCAGCAGGCTTCTGGGGGGGCTGGGGCAAGAGACCCAGTACTTC
J: TRBJ2-6; size: few; V: TRBV29-1; D: TRBD1; CDR3: CSVSSTGGRANVLTF; DNA: TGCAGCGTTTCCTCGACAGGGGGGAGGGCCAACGTCCTGACTTTC
J: TRBJ1-6; size: .; V: TRBV9; D: TRBD1; CDR3: CASSAELGTAINSPLHF; DNA: TGTGCCAGCAGCGCCGAACTAGGGACAGCCATTAATTCACCCCTCCACTTT
J: TRBJ2-5; size: few; V: TRBV29-1; D: .; CDR3: CSVANTYQETQYF; DNA: TGCAGCGTCGCTAACACGTACCAAGAGACCCAGTACTTC
J: TRBJ2-6; size: .; V: TRBV15; D: TRBD1; CDR3: CATSRYSGQASGANVLTF; DNA: TGTGCCACCAGCAGATACTCGGGACAGGCCTCTGGGGCCAACGTCCTGACTTTC
J: TRBJ1-5; size: .; V: TRBV12-3/TRBV12-4; D: .; CDR3: CASRVSNQPQHF; DNA: TGTGCCAGCAGGGTTAGCAATCAGCCCCAGCATTTT
J: TRBJ1-5; size: few; V: TRBV7-2; D: .; CDR3: CASSLVPDSNQPQHF; DNA: TGTGCCAGCAGCTTAGTCCCAGATAGCAATCAGCCCCAGCATTTT
J: TRBJ2-5; size: few; V: TRBV25-1; D: TRBD2; CDR3: CAITGGETQYF; DNA: TGTGCCATTACGGGGGGGGAGACCCAGTACTTC
J: TRBJ2-1; size: .; V: TRBV6-5; D: .; CDR3: CASSYRPSSYNEQFF; DNA: TGTGCCAGCAGTTACCGGCCGAGCTCCTACAATGAGCAGTTCTTC
J: TRBJ1-1; size: few; V: TRBV6-1; D: .; CDR3: CASSQRGTEAFF; DNA: TGTGCCAGCAGTCAGAGGGGCACTGAAGCTTTCTTT
J: TRBJ1-1; size: .; V: TRBV5-1; D: TRBD1; CDR3: CASSLGNRGRTVTFF; DNA: TGCGCCAGCAGCTTGGGGAACAGGGGGCGCACTGTTACTTTCTTT
J: TRBJ1-1; size: .; V: TRBV5-1; D: TRBD1; CDR3: CASSSFGRGQGARTEAFF; DNA: TGCGCCAGCAGCTCGTTTGGGCGGGGACAGGGCGCAAGGACTGAAGCTTTCTTT
J: TRBJ2-1; size: .; V: TRBV24-1; D: TRBD1; CDR3: CATSPGTGPYNEQFF; DNA: TGTGCCACCAGCCCCGGGACAGGGCCCTACAATGAGCAGTTCTTC
J: TRBJ1-1; size: many; V: TRBV18; D: .; CDR3: CASSPSTGNTEAFF; DNA: TGTGCCAGCTCACCGTCCACAGGGAACACTGAAGCTTTCTTT
J: TRBJ2-1; size: .; V: TRBV13; D: .; CDR3: CASSLVGRENEQFF; DNA: TGTGCCAGCAGCTTAGTTGGCAGGGAGAATGAGCAGTTCTTC
J: TRBJ1-6; size: few; V: TRBV12-3/TRBV12-4; D: .; CDR3: CASSLASYSPLHF; DNA: TGTGCCAGCAGTTTAGCGTCGTATTCACCCCTCCACTTT
J: TRBJ2-1; size: few; V: TRBV11-2; D: TRBD2; CDR3: CASSPNRLAGPIGNEQFF; DNA: TGTGCCAGCAGCCCTAATAGGCTAGCGGGGCCCATTGGCAATGAGCAGTTCTTC
J: TRBJ2-4; size: few; V: TRBV24-1; D: .; CDR3: CATSEDQLTVAKNIQYF; DNA: TGTGCCACCAGTGAAGACCAATTGACAGTAGCCAAAAACATTCAGTACTTC
J: TRBJ2-5; size: .; V: TRBV3-1; D: TRBD2; CDR3: CASSLSGGSETQYF; DNA: TGTGCCAGCAGCCTAAGCGGGGGTTCGGAGACCCAGTACTTC
J: TRBJ2-7; size: .; V: TRBV27; D: .; CDR3: CASSLLAAGTGYEQYF; DNA: TGTGCCAGCAGTTTATTGGCAGCCGGGACTGGCTACGAGCAGTACTTC
J: TRBJ2-2; size: .; V: TRBV14; D: .; CDR3: CASSQIFTGELFF; DNA: TGTGCCAGCAGCCAGATTTTCACCGGGGAGCTGTTTTTT
J: TRBJ1-6; size: few; V: TRBV20-1; D: .; CDR3: CSASPRTENNSPLHF; DNA: TGCAGTGCTAGTCCTCGGACAGAGAATAATTCACCCCTCCACTTT
J: TRBJ1-4; size: .; V: TRBV12-3/TRBV12-4; D: TRBD1; CDR3: CASSLQGGGEKLFF; DNA: TGTGCCAGCAGCCTACAGGGGGGAGGTGAAAAACTGTTTTTT
J: TRBJ2-7; size: .; V: TRBV4-1; D: .; CDR3: CASSRSGSDEQYF; DNA: TGCGCCAGCAGCCGATCAGGGAGTGACGAGCAGTACTTC
J: TRBJ1-6; size: many; V: TRBV7-8; D: .; CDR3: CASSLRRSPLHF; DNA: TGTGCCAGCAGCTTAAGGCGGTCACCCCTCCACTTT
J: TRBJ2-1; size: many; V: TRBV7-3; D: TRBD2; CDR3: CASSPGLAGNNEQFF; DNA: TGTGCCAGCAGCCCCGGACTAGCGGGGAACAATGAGCAGTTCTTC
J: TRBJ1-4; size: .; V: TRBV15; D: TRBD1; CDR3: CATSTVPGQGKLFF; DNA: TGTGCCACCAGCACCGTCCCGGGACAGGGAAAACTGTTTTTT
J: TRBJ2-4; size: few; V: TRBV11-3; D: TRBD1; CDR3: CASSSRDRFLGGIQYF; DNA: TGTGCCAGCAGCTCCCGGGACAGGTTCCTGGGGGGCATTCAGTACTTC
J: TRBJ2-1; size: few; V: TRBV5-1; D: TRBD2; CDR3: CASSLVSASGTYNEQFF; DNA: TGCGCCAGCAGCTTGGTCTCGGCTAGCGGGACCTACAATGAGCAGTTCTTC
J: TRBJ2-7; size: .; V: TRBV7-3; D: .; CDR3: CASSSQAGLSYEQYF; DNA: TGTGCCAGCAGCTCCCAAGCGGGCCTCTCCTACGAGCAGTACTTC
J: TRBJ2-7; size: .; V: TRBV3-1; D: TRBD1; CDR3: CASSHRTGAYEQYF; DNA: TGTGCCAGCAGCCACCGGACAGGGGCTTACGAGCAGTACTTC
J: TRBJ2-2; size: .; V: TRBV27; D: TRBD1; CDR3: CASSRTGFGGELFF; DNA: TGTGCCAGCAGCCGGACAGGGTTCGGCGGGGAGCTGTTTTTT
J: TRBJ1-1; size: .; V: TRBV20-1; D: .; CDR3: CCARAPPGAGSGTEAFF; DNA: TGCTGTGCTAGAGCCCCGCCGGGGGCAGGGTCGGGGACTGAAGCTTTCTTT
J: TRBJ1-1; size: .; V: TRBV4-3; D: TRBD1; CDR3: CASSQLQGIGVNTEAFF; DNA: TGCGCCAGCAGCCAGCTACAGGGGATCGGGGTGAACACTGAAGCTTTCTTT
J: TRBJ2-3; size: .; V: TRBV5-1; D: .; CDR3: CASSIQPTDTQYF; DNA: TGCGCCAGCAGCATCCAACCTACAGATACGCAGTATTTT
J: TRBJ1-2; size: few; V: TRBV29-1; D: .; CDR3: CSVGQSRNYGYTF; DNA: TGCAGCGTTGGGCAGTCGCGGAACTATGGCTACACCTTC
J: TRBJ2-5; size: .; V: TRBV7-9; D: TRBD1; CDR3: CASSSGQERSETQYF; DNA: TGTGCCAGCAGCTCGGGACAGGAGAGATCAGAGACCCAGTACTTC
J: TRBJ2-1; size: many; V: TRBV18; D: .; CDR3: CASSPRTGSSYNEQFF; DNA: TGTGCCAGCTCACCACGTACCGGGAGCTCCTACAATGAGCAGTTCTTC
J: TRBJ1-1; size: .; V: TRBV20-1; D: .; CDR3: CRTTQGWHTEAFF; DNA: TGCAGGACCACACAGGGATGGCACACTGAAGCTTTCTTT
J: TRBJ2-3; size: .; V: TRBV7-2; D: .; CDR3: CASSLGVGATDTQYF; DNA: TGTGCCAGCAGCTTAGGGGTGGGAGCGACAGATACGCAGTATTTT
J: TRBJ1-2; size: .; V: TRBV20-1; D: .; CDR3: CSARDPAVANYGYTF; DNA: TGCAGTGCTAGAGATCCGGCAGTAGCTAACTATGGCTACACCTTC
J: TRBJ1-4; size: few; V: TRBV20-1; D: TRBD1; CDR3: CSASGGALWATNEKLFF; DNA: TGCAGTGCTTCAGGGGGCGCTTTGTGGGCAACTAATGAAAAACTGTTTTTT